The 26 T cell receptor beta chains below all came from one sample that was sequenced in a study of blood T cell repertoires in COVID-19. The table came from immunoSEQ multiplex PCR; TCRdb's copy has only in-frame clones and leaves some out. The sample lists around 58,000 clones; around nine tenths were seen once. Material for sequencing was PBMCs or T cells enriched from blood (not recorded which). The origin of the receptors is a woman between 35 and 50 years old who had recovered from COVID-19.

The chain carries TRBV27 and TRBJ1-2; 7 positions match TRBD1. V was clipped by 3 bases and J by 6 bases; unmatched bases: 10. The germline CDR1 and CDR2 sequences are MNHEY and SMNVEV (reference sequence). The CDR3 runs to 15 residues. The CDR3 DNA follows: TGTGCCAGCAGTTTTGCAGGGGGTGCAACCGATGGCTACACCTTC. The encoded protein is CASSFAGGATDGYTF.

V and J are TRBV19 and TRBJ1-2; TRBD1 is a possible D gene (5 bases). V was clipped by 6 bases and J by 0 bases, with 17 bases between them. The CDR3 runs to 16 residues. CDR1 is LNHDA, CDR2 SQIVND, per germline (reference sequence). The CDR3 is CASSPTIQGSNYGYTF. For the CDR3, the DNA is TGTGCCAGTAGCCCAACCATCCAGGGATCTAACTATGGCTACACCTTC.

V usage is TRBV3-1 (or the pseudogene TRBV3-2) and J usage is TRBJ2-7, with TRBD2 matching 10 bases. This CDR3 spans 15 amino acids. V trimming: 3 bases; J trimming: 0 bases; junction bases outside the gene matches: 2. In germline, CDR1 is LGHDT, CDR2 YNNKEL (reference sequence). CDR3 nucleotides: TGTGCCAGCAGCCAGGGACTAGCGAACTCCTACGAGCAGTACTTC. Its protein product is CASSQGLANSYEQYF.

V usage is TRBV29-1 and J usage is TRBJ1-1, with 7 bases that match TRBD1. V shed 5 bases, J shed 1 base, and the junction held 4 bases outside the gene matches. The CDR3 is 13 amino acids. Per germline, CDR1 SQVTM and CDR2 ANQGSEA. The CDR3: CSVSEGANTEAFF. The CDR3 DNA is TGCAGCGTTTCTGAGGGGGCGAACACTGAAGCTTTCTTT.

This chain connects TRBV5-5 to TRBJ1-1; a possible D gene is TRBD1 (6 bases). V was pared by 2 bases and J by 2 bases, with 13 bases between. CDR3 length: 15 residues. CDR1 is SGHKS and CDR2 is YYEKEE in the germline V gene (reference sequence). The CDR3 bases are TGTGCCAGCAGCTTAAGACAGGCCTTTAACACTGAAGCTTTCTTT. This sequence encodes CASSLRQAFNTEAFF.

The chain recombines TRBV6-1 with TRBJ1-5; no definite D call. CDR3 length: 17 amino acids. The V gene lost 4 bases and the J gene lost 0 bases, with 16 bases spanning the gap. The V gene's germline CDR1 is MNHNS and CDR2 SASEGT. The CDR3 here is CASSGGPVARSNQPQHF. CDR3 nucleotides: TGTGCCAGCAGTGGAGGTCCGGTGGCACGTAGCAATCAGCCCCAGCATTTT.

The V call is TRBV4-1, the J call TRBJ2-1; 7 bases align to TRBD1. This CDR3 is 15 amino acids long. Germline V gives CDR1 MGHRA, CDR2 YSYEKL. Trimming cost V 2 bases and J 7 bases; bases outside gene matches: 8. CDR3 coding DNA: TGCGCCAGCAGCCAACTGGAGACAGGGAGTAATGAGCAGTTCTTC. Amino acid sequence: CASSQLETGSNEQFF.

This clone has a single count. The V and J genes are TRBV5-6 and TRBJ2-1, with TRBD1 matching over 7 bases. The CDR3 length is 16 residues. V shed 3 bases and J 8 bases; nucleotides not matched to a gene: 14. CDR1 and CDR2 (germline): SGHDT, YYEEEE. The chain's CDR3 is CASSSIRDSVFDEQFF. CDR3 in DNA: TGTGCCAGCAGCTCCATCCGGGACAGTGTCTTCGATGAGCAGTTCTTC.

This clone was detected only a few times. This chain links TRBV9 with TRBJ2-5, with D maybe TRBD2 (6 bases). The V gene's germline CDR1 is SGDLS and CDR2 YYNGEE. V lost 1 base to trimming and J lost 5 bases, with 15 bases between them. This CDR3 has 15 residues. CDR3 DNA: TGTGCCAGCAGCGTACGGGGAGGATCCGGGGAGACCCAGTACTTC. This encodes CASSVRGGSGETQYF.

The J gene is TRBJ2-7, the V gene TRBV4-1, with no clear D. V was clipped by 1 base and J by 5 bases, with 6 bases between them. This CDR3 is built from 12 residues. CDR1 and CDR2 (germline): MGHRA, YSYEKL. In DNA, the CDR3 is TGCGCCAGCAGCCAAGCCGGTAACGAGCAGTACTTC. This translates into CASSQAGNEQYF.

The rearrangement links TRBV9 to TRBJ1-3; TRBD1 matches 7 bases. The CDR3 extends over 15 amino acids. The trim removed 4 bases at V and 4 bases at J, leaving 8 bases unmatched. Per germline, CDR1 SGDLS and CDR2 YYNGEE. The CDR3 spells CASSNRDSSGNTIYF. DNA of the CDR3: TGTGCCAGCAGCAACAGGGACAGTTCAGGAAACACCATATATTTT.

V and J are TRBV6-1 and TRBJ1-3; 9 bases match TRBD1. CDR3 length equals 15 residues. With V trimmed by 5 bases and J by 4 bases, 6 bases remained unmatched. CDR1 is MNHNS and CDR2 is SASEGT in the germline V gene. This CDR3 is CASSSAGTGGNTIYF. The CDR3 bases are TGTGCCAGCAGTTCGGCGGGGACAGGGGGAAACACCATATATTTT.

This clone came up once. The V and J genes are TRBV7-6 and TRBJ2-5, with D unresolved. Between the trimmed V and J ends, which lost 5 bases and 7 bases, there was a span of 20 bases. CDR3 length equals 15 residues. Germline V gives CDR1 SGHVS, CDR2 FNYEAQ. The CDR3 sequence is CASSPQDPSLTTQYF. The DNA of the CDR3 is TGTGCCAGCAGCCCTCAGGATCCCTCTCTAACGACCCAGTACTTC.

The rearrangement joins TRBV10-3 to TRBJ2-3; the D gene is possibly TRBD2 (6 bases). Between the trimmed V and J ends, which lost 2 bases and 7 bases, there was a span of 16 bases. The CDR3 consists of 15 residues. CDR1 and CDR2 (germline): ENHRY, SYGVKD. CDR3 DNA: TGTGCCATCAGTGAGACCGGGGGTTTGAGGTATACGCAGTATTTT. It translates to CAISETGGLRYTQYF.

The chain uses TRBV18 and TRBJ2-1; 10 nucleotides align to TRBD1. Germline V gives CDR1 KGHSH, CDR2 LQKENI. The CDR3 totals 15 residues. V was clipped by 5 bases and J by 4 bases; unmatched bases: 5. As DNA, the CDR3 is TGTGCCAGCTCATCCCGGGACAGGGGATACAATGAGCAGTTCTTC. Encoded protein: CASSSRDRGYNEQFF.

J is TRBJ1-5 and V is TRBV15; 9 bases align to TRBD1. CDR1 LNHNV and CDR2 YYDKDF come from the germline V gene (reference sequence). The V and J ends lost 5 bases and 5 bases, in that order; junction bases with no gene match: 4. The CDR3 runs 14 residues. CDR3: CATSVGTGYQPQHF. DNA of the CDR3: TGTGCCACCAGCGTTGGGACAGGGTATCAGCCCCAGCATTTT. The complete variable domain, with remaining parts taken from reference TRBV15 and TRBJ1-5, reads DAMVIQNPRYQVTQFGKPVTLSCSQTLNHNVMYWYQQKSSQAPKLLFHYYDKDFNNEADTPDNFQSRRPNTSFCFLDIRSPGLGDTAMYLCATSVGTGYQPQHFGDGTRLSIL.

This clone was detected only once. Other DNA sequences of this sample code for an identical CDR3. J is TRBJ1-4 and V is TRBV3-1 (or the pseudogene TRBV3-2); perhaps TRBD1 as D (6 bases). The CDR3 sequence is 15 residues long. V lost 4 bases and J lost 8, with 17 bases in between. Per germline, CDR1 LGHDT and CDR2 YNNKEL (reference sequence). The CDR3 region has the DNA TGTGCCAGCAGCCCTGTGGGGGGGCTGAAAGAAAAACTGTTTTTT. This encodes CASSPVGGLKEKLFF.

The CDR3 spells CASSLLYNEQFF. CDR3 sequence (DNA): TGCGCCAGCAGCCTACTTTACAATGAGCAGTTCTTC. The chain has TRBV5-1 and TRBJ2-1; D unresolved. Trimming cost V 4 bases and J 4 bases, with 6 bases left between them. Germline V gene lookup returns CDR1 SGHRS and CDR2 YFSETQ. This CDR3 contains 12 residues.

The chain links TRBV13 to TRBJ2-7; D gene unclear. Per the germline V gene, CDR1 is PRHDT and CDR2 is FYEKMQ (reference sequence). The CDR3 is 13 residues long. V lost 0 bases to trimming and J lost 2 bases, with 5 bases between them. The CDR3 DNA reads TGTGCCAGCAGCTTAGGACAGACCTACGAGCAGTACTTC. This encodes CASSLGQTYEQYF.

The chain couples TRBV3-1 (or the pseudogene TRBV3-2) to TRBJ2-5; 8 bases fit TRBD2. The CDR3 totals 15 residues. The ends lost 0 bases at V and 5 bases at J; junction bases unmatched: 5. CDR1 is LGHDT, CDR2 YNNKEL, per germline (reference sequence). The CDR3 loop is CASSQEGGGYETQYF. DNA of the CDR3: TGTGCCAGCAGCCAAGAGGGCGGGGGGTACGAGACCCAGTACTTC.

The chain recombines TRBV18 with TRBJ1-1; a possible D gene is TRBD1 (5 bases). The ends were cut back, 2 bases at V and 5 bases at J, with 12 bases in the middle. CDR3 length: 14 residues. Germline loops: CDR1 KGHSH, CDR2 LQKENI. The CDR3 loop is CASSPSREGTEAFF. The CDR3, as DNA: TGTGCCAGCTCACCATCAAGGGAGGGGACTGAAGCTTTCTTT.

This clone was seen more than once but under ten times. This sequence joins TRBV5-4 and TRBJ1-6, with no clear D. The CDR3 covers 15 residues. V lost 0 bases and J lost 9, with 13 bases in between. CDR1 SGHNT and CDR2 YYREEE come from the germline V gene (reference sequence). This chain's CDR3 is CASSLAPDIPSPLHF. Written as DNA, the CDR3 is TGTGCCAGCAGCTTGGCTCCAGACATTCCTTCACCCCTCCACTTT.

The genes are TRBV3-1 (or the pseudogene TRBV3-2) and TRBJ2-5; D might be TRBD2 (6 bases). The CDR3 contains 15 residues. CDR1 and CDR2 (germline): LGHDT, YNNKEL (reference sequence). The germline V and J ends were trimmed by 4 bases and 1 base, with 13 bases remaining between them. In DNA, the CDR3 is TGTGCCAGCAGCCGAGCGGGCGAGTTCCAAGAGACCCAGTACTTC. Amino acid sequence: CASSRAGEFQETQYF.

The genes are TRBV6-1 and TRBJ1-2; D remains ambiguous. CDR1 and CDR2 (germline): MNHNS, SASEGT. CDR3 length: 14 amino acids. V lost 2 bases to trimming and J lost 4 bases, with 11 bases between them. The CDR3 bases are TGTGCCAGCAGTGAACAGGAGGGCTTCTATGGCTACACCTTC. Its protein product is CASSEQEGFYGYTF.

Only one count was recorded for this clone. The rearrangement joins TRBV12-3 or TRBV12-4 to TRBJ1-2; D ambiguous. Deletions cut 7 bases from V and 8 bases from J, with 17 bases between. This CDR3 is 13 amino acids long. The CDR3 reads CASTDGRAQGYTF. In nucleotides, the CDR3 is TGTGCCAGCACCGACGGCAGAGCACAGGGCTACACCTTC.

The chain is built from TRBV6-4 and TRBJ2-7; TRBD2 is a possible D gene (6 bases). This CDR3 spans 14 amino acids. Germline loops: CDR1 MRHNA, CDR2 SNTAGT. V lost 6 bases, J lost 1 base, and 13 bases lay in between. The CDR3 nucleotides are TGTGCCAGCAGGCCCGGAGCGGGTTCCTACGAGCAGTACTTC. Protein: CASRPGAGSYEQYF.